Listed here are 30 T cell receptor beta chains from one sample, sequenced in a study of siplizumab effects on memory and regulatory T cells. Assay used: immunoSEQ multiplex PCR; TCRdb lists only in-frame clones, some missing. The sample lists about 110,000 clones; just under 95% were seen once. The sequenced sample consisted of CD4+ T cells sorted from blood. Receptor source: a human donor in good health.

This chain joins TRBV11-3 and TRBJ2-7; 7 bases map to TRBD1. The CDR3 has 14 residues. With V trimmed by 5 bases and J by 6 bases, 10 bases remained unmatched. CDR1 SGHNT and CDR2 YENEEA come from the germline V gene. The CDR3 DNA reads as TGTGCCAGCAGCGTAAGACAGGGACCCTTCGAGCAGTACTTC. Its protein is CASSVRQGPFEQYF.

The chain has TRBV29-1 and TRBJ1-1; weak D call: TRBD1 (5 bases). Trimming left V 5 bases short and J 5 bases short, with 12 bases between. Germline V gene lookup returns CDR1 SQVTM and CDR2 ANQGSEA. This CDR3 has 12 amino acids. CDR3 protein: CSVMVWGTEAFF. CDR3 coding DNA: TGCAGCGTTATGGTCTGGGGGACTGAAGCTTTCTTT.

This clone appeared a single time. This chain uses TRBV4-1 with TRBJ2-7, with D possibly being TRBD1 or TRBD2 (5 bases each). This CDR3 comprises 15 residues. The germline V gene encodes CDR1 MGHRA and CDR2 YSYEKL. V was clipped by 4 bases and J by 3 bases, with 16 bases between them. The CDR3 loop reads CASSRESGTFYEQYF. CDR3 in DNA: TGCGCCAGCAGCCGAGAGTCCGGGACCTTCTACGAGCAGTACTTC.

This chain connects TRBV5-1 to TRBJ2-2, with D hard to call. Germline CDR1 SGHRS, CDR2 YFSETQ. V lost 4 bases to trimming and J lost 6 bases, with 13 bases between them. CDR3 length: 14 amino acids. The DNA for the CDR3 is TGCGCCAGCAGCGTAAACCCGGCCGCCGGGGAGCTGTTTTTT. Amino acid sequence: CASSVNPAAGELFF.

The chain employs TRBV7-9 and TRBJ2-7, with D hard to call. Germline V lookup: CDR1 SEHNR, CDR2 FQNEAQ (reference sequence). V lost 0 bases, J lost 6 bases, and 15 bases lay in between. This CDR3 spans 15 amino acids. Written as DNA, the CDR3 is TGTGCCAGCAGCTTAGCCGGCAGTACAATGATCGAGCAGTACTTC. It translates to CASSLAGSTMIEQYF. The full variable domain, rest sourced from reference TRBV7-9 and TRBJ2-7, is DTGVSQNPRHKITKRGQNVTFRCDPISEHNRLYWYRQTLGQGPEFLTYFQNEAQLEKSRLLSDRFSAERPKGSFSTLEIQRTEQGDSAMYLCASSLAGSTMIEQYFGPGTRLTVT.

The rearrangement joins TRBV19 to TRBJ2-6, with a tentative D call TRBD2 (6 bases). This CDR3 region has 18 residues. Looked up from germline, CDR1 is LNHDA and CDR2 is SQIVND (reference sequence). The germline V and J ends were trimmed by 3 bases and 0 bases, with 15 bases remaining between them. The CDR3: CASSMWGLDFSGANVLTF. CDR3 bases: TGTGCCAGTAGTATGTGGGGACTGGACTTCTCTGGGGCCAACGTCCTGACTTTC.

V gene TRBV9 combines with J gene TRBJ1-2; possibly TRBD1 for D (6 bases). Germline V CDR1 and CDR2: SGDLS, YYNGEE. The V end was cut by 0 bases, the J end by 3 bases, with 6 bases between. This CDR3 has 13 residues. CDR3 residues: CASSVGGHYGYTF. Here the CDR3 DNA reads TGTGCCAGCAGCGTAGGGGGGCACTATGGCTACACCTTC.

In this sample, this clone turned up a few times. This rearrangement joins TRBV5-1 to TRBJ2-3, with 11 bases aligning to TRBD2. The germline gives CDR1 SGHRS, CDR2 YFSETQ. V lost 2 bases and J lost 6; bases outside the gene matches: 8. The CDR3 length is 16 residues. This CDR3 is CASSLQTSGTSDTQYF. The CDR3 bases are TGCGCCAGCAGCTTACAGACTAGCGGGACTTCCGATACGCAGTATTTT.

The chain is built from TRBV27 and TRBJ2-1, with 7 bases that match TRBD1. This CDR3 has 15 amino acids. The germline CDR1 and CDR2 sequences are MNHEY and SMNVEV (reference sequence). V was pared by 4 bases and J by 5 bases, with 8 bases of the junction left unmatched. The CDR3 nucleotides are TGTGCCAGCAGTTCGGGACAGAGCCCCCACAATGAGCAGTTCTTC. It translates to CASSSGQSPHNEQFF.

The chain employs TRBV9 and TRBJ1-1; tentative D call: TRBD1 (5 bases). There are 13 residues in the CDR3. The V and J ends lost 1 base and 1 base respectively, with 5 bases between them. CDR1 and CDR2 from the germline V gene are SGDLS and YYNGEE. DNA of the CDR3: TGTGCCAGCAGCGTAAGGGGGAACACTGAAGCTTTCTTT. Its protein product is CASSVRGNTEAFF.

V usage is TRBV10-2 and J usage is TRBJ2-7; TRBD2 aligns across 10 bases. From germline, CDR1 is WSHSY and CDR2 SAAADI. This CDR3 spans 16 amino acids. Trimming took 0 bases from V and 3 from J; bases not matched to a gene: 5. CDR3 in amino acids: CASSESPASGSYEQYF. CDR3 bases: TGCGCCAGCAGTGAGTCCCCGGCTAGCGGGAGCTACGAGCAGTACTTC.

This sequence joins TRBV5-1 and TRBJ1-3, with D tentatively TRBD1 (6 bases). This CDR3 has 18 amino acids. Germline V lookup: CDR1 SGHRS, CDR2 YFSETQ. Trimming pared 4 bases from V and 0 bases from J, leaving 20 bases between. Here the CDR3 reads CASSRLGAGQASGNTIYF. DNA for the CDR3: TGCGCCAGCAGCCGTCTGGGGGCAGGCCAGGCCTCTGGAAACACCATATATTTT.

Here the CDR3 DNA reads TGTGCCAGCAGCGCCCAACAGGGGGCTAAGGGCACAGATACGCAGTATTTT. Its protein product is CASSAQQGAKGTDTQYF. This chain links TRBV21-1 with TRBJ2-3; TRBD1 was called by the table and not checked on the DNA. TRBV21-1 is flagged as a pseudogene. This CDR3 is built from 17 residues.

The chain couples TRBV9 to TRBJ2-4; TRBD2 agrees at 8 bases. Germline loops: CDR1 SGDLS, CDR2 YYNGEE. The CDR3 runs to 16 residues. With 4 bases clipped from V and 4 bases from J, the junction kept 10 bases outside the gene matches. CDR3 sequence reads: CASSPSGGAGKNIQYF. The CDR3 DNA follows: TGTGCCAGCAGCCCTTCGGGGGGGGCCGGAAAAAACATTCAGTACTTC.

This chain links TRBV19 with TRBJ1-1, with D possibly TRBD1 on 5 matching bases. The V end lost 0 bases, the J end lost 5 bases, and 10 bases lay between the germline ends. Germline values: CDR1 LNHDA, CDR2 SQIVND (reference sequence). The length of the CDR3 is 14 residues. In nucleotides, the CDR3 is TGTGCCAGTAGTATAGATGGGACGGAGACTGAAGCTTTCTTT. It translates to CASSIDGTETEAFF.

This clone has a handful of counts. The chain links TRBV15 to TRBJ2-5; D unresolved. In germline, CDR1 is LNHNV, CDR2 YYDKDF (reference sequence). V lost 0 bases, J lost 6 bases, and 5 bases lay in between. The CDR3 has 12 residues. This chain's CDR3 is CATSRDRKTQYF. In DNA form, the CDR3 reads TGTGCCACCAGCAGAGATAGGAAGACCCAGTACTTC.

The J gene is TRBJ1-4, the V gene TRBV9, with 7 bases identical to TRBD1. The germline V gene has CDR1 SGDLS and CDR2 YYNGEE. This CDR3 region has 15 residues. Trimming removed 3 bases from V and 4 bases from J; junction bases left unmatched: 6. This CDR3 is CASSGLQGLNEKLFF. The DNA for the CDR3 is TGTGCCAGCAGCGGACTACAGGGGCTTAATGAAAAACTGTTTTTT.

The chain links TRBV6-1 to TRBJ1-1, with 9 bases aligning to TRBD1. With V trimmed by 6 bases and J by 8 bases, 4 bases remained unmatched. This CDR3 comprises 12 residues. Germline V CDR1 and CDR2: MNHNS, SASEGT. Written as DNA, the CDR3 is TGTGCCAGCAGAAGGACAGGGGAAGAAGCTTTCTTT. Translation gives CASRRTGEEAFF.

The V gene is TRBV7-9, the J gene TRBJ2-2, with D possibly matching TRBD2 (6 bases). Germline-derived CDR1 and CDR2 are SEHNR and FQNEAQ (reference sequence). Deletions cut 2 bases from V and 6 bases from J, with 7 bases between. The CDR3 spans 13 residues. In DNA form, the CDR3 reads TGTGCCAGCAGCTTATCGGGGGCCGGGGAGCTGTTTTTT. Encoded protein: CASSLSGAGELFF.

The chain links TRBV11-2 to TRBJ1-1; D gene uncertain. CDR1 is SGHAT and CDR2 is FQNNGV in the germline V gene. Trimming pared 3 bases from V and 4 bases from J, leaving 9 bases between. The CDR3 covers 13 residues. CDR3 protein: CASSLSGFTEAFF. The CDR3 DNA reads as TGTGCCAGCAGCTTGTCCGGGTTCACTGAAGCTTTCTTT.

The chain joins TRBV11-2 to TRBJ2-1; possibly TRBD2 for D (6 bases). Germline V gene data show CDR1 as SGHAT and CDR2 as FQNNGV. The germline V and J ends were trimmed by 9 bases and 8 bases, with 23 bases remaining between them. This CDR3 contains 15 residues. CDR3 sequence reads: CASFTGTSYTDEQFF. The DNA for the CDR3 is TGTGCCAGTTTCACCGGGACTTCCTACACGGATGAGCAGTTCTTC. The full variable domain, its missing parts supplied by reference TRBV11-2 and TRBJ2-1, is EAGVAQSPRYKIIEKRQSVAFWCNPISGHATLYWYQQILGQGPKLLIQFQNNGVVDDSQLPKDRFSAERLKGVDSTLKIQPAKLEDSAVYLCASFTGTSYTDEQFFGPGTRLTVL.

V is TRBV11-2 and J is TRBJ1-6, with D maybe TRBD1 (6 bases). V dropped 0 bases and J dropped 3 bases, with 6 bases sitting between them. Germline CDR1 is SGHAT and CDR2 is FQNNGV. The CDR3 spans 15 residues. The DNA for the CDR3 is TGTGCCAGCAGCTTAGAAGGGGGCTATAATTCACCCCTCCACTTT. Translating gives CASSLEGGYNSPLHF.

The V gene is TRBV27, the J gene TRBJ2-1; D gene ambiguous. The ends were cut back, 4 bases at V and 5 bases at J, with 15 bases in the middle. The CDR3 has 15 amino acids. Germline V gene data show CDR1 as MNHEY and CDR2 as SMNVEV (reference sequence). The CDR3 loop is CASSSGPPSHNEQFF. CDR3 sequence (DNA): TGTGCCAGCAGTTCCGGCCCTCCATCCCACAATGAGCAGTTCTTC.

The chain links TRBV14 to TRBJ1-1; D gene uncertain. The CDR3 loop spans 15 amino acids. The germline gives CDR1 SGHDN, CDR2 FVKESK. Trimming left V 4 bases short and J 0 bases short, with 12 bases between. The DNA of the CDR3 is TGTGCCAGCAGCCTCCGCGGGAGCATGAACACTGAAGCTTTCTTT. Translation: CASSLRGSMNTEAFF.

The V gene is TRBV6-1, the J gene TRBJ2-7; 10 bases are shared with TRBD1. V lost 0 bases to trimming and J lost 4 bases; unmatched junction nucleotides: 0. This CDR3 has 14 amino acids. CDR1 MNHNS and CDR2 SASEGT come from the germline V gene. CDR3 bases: TGTGCCAGCAGTGAAGCGGGACAGGGGTACGAGCAGTACTTC. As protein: CASSEAGQGYEQYF.

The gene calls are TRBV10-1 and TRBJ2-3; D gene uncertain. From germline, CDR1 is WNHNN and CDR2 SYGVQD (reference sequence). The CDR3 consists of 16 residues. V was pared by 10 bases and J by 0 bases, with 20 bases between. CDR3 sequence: CATQPLHEPSTDTQYF. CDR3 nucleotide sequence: TGCGCCACGCAGCCCCTACATGAGCCTAGCACAGATACGCAGTATTTT.

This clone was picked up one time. The CDR3 loop reads CSVEFGVKETQYF. The CDR3 nucleotides read TGCAGCGTTGAATTTGGGGTGAAAGAGACCCAGTACTTC. The gene calls are TRBV29-1 and TRBJ2-5; D unclear. This CDR3 spans 13 amino acids. Trimming removed 2 bases at V and 3 bases at J, with 10 bases between. From germline, CDR1 is SQVTM and CDR2 ANQGSEA.

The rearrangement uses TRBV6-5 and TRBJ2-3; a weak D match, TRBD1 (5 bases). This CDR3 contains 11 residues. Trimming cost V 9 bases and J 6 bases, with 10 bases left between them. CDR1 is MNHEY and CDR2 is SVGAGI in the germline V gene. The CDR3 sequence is CASWGSDTQYF. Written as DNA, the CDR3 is TGTGCCAGTTGGGGCTCCGATACGCAGTATTTT.

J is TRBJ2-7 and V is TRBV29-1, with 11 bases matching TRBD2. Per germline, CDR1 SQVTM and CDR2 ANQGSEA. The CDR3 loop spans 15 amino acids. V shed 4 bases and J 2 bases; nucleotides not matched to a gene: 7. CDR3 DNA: TGCAGCGTTGCCCCACTAGCGGGGGATACCTACGAGCAGTACTTC. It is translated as CSVAPLAGDTYEQYF.

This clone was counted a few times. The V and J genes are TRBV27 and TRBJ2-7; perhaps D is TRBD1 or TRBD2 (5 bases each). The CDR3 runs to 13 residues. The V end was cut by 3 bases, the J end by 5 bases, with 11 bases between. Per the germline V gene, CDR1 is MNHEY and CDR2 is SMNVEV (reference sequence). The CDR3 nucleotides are TGTGCCAGCAGTTTCCGGGACCTCAACGAGCAGTACTTC. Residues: CASSFRDLNEQYF.